This TCR beta chain was identified during a study of blood T cell repertoires in COVID-19. Background on the study: Nucleic acid was either cDNA or gDNA, and it came from T cells, B-cell-depleted T cells, or PBMCs.

TCRdb's table, derived via immunoSEQ multiplex PCR, lists solely in-frame clones and lacks some. The sample contains fewer than 120,000 clones, around nine tenths of which appear only once. Trimming left V 5 bases short and J 1 base short, with 8 bases between. CDR3 length: 13 residues. CDR1 is MNHEY, CDR2 SMNVEV, per germline (reference sequence). Sequencing was performed on peripheral blood. The clonotype was recovered from a woman between 50 and 59 years old with acute or convalescent COVID-19. The chain carries TRBV27 and TRBJ1-2; maybe TRBD1 (5 bases). CDR3 sequence reads: CASSPTVNYGYTF. CDR3 DNA sequence: TGTGCCAGCAGTCCGACAGTTAACTATGGCTACACCTTC.